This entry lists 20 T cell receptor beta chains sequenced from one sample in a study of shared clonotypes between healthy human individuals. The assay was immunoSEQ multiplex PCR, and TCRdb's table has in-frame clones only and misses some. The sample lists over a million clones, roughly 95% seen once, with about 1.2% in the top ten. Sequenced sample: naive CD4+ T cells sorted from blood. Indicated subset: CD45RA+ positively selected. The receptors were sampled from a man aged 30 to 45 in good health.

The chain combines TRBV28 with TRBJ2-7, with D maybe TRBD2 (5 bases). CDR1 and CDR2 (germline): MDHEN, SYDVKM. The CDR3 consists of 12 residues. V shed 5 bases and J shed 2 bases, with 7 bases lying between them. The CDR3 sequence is CASSGLAYEQYF. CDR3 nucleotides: TGTGCCAGCAGTGGACTGGCCTACGAGCAGTACTTC.

The CDR3 here is CASSGGDGVTDTQYF. CDR3 DNA sequence: TGTGCCAGCAGCGGGGGGGACGGGGTAACAGATACGCAGTATTTT. The chain joins TRBV2 to TRBJ2-3; 8 bases agree with TRBD2. This CDR3 comprises 15 residues. Germline trimming cut 6 bases from V and 3 bases from J; bases unmatched to any gene: 8. Germline CDR1 and CDR2: SNHLY and FYNNEI.

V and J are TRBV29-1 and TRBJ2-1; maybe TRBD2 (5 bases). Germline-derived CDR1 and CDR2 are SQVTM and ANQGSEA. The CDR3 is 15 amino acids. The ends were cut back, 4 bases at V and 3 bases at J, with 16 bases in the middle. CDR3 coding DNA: TGCAGCGTTGTATCTGGAGGTAAACGCTACAATGAGCAGTTCTTC. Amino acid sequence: CSVVSGGKRYNEQFF.

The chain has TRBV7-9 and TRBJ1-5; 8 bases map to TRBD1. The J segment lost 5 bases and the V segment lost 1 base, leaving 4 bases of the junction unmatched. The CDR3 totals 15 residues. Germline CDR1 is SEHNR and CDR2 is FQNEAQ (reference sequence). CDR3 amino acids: CASSLGDRQDQPQHF. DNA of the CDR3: TGTGCCAGCAGCTTAGGGGACAGGCAGGATCAGCCCCAGCATTTT.

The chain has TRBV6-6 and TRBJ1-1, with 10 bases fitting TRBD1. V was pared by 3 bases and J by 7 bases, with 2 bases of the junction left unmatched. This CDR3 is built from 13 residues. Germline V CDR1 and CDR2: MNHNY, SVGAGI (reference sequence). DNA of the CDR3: TGTGCCAGCAGTTATTGGGACAGGGGTGAAGCTTTCTTT. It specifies CASSYWDRGEAFF.

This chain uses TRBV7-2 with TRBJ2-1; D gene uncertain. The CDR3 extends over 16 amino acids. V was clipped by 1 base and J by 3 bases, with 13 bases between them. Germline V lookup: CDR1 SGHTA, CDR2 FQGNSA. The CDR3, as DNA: TGTGCCAGCAGCTTAGTGTGGGGATCGATCTACAATGAGCAGTTCTTC. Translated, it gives CASSLVWGSIYNEQFF.

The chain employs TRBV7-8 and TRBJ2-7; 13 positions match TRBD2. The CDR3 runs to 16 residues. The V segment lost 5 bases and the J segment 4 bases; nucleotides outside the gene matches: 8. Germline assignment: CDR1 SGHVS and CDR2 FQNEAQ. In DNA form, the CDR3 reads TGTGCCAGCAGCCAGAGGACTAGCGGGAGTAGGTACGAGCAGTACTTC. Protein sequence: CASSQRTSGSRYEQYF.

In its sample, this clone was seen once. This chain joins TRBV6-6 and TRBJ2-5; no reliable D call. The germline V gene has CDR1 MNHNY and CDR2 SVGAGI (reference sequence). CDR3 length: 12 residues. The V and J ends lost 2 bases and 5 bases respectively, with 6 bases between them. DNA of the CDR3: TGTGCCAGCAGTTACGGTTGGGAGACCCAGTACTTC. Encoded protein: CASSYGWETQYF.

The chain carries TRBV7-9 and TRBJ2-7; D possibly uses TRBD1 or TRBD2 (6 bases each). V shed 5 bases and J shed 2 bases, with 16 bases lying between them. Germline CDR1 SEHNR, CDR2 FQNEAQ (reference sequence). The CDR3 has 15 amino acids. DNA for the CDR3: TGTGCCAGCAGCGGCGCCGTAGGGGGGCCCTACGAGCAGTACTTC. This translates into CASSGAVGGPYEQYF.

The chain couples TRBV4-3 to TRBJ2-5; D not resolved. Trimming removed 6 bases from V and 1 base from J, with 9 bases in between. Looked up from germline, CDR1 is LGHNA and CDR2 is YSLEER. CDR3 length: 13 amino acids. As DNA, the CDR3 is TGCGCCAGCAGTTACCAGGTCCAAGAGACCCAGTACTTC. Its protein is CASSYQVQETQYF.

The CDR3 loop is CASSLEGIGDEQFF. In DNA form, the CDR3 reads TGCGCCAGCAGCCTTGAAGGGATAGGAGATGAGCAGTTCTTC. This chain links TRBV5-1 with TRBJ2-1; D not certain. This CDR3 contains 14 residues. V lost 4 bases and J 8 bases, leaving 16 bases between the germline ends. Germline lookup yields CDR1 SGHRS and CDR2 YFSETQ.

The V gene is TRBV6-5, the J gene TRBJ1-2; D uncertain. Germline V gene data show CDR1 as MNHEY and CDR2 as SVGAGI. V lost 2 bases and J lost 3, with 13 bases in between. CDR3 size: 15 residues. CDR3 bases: TGTGCCAGCAGTTACGCCTCCGGAGGCGACTATGGCTACACCTTC. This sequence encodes CASSYASGGDYGYTF.

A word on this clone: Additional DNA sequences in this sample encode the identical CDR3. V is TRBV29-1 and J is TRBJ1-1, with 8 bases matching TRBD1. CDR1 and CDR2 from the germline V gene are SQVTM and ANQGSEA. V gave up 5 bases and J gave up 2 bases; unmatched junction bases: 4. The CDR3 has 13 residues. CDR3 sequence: CSVQGQVNTEAFF. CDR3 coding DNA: TGCAGCGTTCAGGGACAGGTAAACACTGAAGCTTTCTTT.

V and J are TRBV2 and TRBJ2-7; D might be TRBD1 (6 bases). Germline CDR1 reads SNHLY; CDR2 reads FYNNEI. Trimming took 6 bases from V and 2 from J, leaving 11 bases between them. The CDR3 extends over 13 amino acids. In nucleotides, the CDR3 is TGTGCCAGCAGGGGGGACACCGCCTACGAGCAGTACTTC. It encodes CASRGDTAYEQYF.

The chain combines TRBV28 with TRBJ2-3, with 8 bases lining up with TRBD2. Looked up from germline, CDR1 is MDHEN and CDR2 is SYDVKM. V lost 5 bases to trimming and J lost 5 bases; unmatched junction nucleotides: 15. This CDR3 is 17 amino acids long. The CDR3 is CASSPAGVLVSRDTQYF. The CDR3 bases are TGTGCCAGCAGTCCAGCGGGAGTATTGGTGTCTAGAGATACGCAGTATTTT.

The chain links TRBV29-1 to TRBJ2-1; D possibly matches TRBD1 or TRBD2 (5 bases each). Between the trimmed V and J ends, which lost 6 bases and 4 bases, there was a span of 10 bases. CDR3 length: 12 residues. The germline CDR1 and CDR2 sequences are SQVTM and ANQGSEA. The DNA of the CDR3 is TGCAGCGTGGCAGAGGGGTACAATGAGCAGTTCTTC. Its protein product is CSVAEGYNEQFF.

CDR3 nucleotide sequence: TGTGCCAGCAGCCCATGGGGGAGAGGGGATACGCAGTATTTT. It encodes CASSPWGRGDTQYF. The gene calls are TRBV7-9 and TRBJ2-3; D may correspond to TRBD1 or TRBD2 (5 bases each). This CDR3 has 14 residues. CDR1 and CDR2 (germline): SEHNR, FQNEAQ (reference sequence). V gave up 5 bases and J gave up 6 bases, with 15 bases separating them. The whole variable domain, filled in from reference TRBV7-9 and TRBJ2-3, reads DTGVSQNPRHKITKRGQNVTFRCDPISEHNRLYWYRQTLGQGPEFLTYFQNEAQLEKSRLLSDRFSAERPKGSFSTLEIQRTEQGDSAMYLCASSPWGRGDTQYFGPGTRLTVL.

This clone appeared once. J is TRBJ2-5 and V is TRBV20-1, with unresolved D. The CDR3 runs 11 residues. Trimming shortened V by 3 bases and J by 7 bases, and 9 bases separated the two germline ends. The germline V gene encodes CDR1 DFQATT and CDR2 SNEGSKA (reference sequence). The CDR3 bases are TGCAGTGCTAGCCCCCCGGGGACCCAGTACTTC. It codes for CSASPPGTQYF.

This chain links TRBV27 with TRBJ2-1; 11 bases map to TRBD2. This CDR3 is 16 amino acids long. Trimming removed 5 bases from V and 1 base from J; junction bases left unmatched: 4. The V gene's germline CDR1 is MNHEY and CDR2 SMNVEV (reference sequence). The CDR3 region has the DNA TGTGCCAGCAGTAGGCTAGCGGGGGGATCCTACAATGAGCAGTTCTTC. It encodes CASSRLAGGSYNEQFF.

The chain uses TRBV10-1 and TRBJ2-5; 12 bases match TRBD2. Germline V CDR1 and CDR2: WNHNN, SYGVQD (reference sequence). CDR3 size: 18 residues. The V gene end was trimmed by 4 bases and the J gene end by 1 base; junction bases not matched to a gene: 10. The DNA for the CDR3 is TGCGCCAGCAGTGTAAGGGCTAGCGGGAGGGTAGTCCAAGAGACCCAGTACTTC. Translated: CASSVRASGRVVQETQYF.